Detailed here is one TCR beta chain. This record belongs to a study of control samples from healthy donors and cancer patients. Germline CDR1 SGHVS, CDR2 FQNEAQ. The CDR3 covers 15 residues. The V gene lost 1 base and the J gene lost 7 bases, with 14 bases spanning the gap. Assay: immunoSEQ multiplex PCR; the TCRdb copy retains only in-frame clones and omits some. Among tens of thousands of clones, 89% were seen once, and the ten largest hold around 5.4%. The J gene is TRBJ1-5, the V gene TRBV7-8; the D gene is possibly TRBD1 (6 bases). This clonotype was sampled from a man between 45 and 60 years old in good health. Sequencing input: blood. The CDR3 DNA follows: TGTGCCAGCAGCTTAGAGTCGGCCAGGGGACAGCCCCAGCATTTT. Protein product: CASSLESARGQPQHF.